This TCR beta chain appears in the sequencing data of a study of blood T cell repertoires in COVID-19. Background on the study: Samples came from the United States, Italy and Spain, spanning acute and convalescent COVID-19. PBMCs, B-cell-depleted T cells, or T cells provided the cDNA or gDNA that made up the material.

J gave up 5 bases and V 4 bases, and 6 bases lay outside the gene matches. The CDR3 is 14 amino acids. The V gene's germline CDR1 is SGHKS and CDR2 YYEKEE (reference sequence). Methods used by the authors: The assay estimated nucleated cells by amplifying reference gene primers. The table came from immunoSEQ multiplex PCR; TCRdb's copy has only in-frame clones and leaves some out. V and J calls and clone size are as listed in that table; D and trimming were resolved from the DNA. The sample lists about 180,000 clones, 70% to 90% occurring once. The sample taken for sequencing was peripheral blood. J is TRBJ2-5 and V is TRBV5-5, with 9 bases lining up with TRBD2. The sequence was collected from a man between 60 and 70 years old with acute or convalescent COVID-19. The CDR3 DNA is TGTGCCAGCAGCCGGGGACTAGCTCGGGAGACCCAGTACTTC. This codes for CASSRGLARETQYF.